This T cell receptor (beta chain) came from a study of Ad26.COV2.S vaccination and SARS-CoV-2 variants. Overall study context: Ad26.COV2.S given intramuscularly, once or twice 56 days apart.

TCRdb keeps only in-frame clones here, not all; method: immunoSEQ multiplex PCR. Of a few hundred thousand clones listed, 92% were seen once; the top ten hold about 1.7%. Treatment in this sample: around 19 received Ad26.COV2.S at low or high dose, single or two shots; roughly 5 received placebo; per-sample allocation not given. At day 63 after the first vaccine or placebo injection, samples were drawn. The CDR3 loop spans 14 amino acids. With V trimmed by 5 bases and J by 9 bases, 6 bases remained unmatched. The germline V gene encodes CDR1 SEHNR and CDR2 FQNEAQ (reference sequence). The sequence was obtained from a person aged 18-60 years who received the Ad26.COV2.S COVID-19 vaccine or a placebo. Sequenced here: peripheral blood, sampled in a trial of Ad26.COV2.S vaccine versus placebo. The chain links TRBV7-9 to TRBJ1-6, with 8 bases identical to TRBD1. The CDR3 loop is CASSHTGGGSPLHF. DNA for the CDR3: TGTGCCAGCAGCCACACAGGGGGTGGTTCACCCCTCCACTTT.